This T cell receptor beta chain derives from a study of blood T cell repertoires in COVID-19. For the study at large: COVID-19 samples from acute and convalescent phases originated in the United States, Italy and Spain. T cells, B-cell-depleted T cells, or PBMCs supplied cDNA or gDNA.

The CDR3 is 14 residues long. Germline V CDR1 and CDR2: SGHAT, FQNNGV. V lost 2 bases and J lost 0, with 7 bases in between. Methods used by the authors: Amplified reference gene primers provided the basis for estimating nucleated cell counts. Data came from immunoSEQ multiplex PCR; TCRdb stores just in-frame clones and leaves some out. V, J and clone size are taken as reported in that table, and D and trimming were inferred from the DNA itself. The data contain 650,000 to 800,000 clones, 85% to 90% of them seen just once; the ten biggest clones take up roughly 0.25%. This chain joins TRBV11-2 and TRBJ1-1; D remains unclear. Sequencing was carried out using peripheral blood. This TCR derives from a woman under 30 with acute or convalescent COVID-19. CDR3 DNA: TGTGCCAGCAGCTTAAAGACACTGAACACTGAAGCTTTCTTT. It specifies CASSLKTLNTEAFF.